The rows below give T cell receptor beta chains drawn from one sample of a study of blood T cells in healthy people across ages. TCRdb re-called the 5' RACE reads with MiXCR, one entry per CDR3 protein. The sample yields approximately 820,000 distinct CDR3 sequences, roughly 44% seen once. What was sequenced was blood. The receptors were sampled from a man in his 60s in good health. The CDR3 runs from the conserved cysteine through the conserved F or W. A D gene is named only where the DNA matches it firmly. Clone size is not always given. Where it is, it says once, few, many or a class for expanded clones.

d_call j_call v_call clone_size cdr3_nt cdr3_aa
- TRBJ2-7 TRBV14 - TGTGCCAGCAGCCAAGGAAACTCCTACGAGCGGTACTTC CASSQGNSYERYF
- TRBJ2-1 TRBV20-1 once TGCAGTGCTAATGGTCCGGCGAATGAGCAGTTCTTC CSANGPANEQFF
TRBD2 TRBJ2-3 TRBV29-1 - TGCAGCGTGTCGGGACTAGCGGGGGGAAACACAGATACGCAGTATTTT CSVSGLAGGNTDTQYF
TRBD1 TRBJ2-7 TRBV28 - TGTGCCAGCGCAACAGGGGATCTCAACGAGCAGTACTTC CASATGDLNEQYF
- TRBJ2-1 TRBV24-1 - TGTGCCACCAGTGATACGAGCTCCTACAATGAGCAGTTCTTC CATSDTSSYNEQFF
- TRBJ2-1 TRBV7-2 - TGTGCCAGCAGCTTAGACCGGGACATAACCTACAATGGGCAGTTCTTC CASSLDRDITYNGQFF
- TRBJ2-7 TRBV6-6 - TGTGCCAGCAGACAAGGACAGAGCTCCTACGAGCAGTACTTC CASRQGQSSYEQYF
- TRBJ2-3 TRBV6-6 few TGTGCCAGCAGTTTGGAGCTGGCTAGCACAGATACGCAGTATTTT CASSLELASTDTQYF
TRBD2 TRBJ2-2 TRBV7-2 - TGTGCCAGCAGCCCAAGCGGGGCGAACACCGGGGAGCTGTTTTTT CASSPSGANTGELFF
- TRBJ2-4 TRBV5-1 few TGCGCCAGCAGTGAACAGGGCCCCCAAAACATTCAGTACTTC CASSEQGPQNIQYF
- TRBJ2-7 TRBV5-5 - TGTGCCAGCAGCTGGGGGGACGTGAGCTCCTACGAGCAGTACTTC CASSWGDVSSYEQYF
- TRBJ2-3 TRBV12-3/TRBV12-4 few TGTGCCAGCAGCGGCGAGGGCACAGATACGCAGTATTTT CASSGEGTDTQYF
TRBD2 TRBJ2-5 TRBV28 - TGTGCCAGCAGTTTGGGTACTAGCGGGAGTTGGGAGACCCAGTACTTC CASSLGTSGSWETQYF
- TRBJ2-3 TRBV24-1 - TGTGCCACCAGTGATGATGAGGGGGTTAGCACAGATACGCAGTATTTT CATSDDEGVSTDTQYF
TRBD1 TRBJ2-7 TRBV6-1 - TGTGCCAGCAGTGAATGGGGGACAGCGGCCTACGAGCAGTACTTC CASSEWGTAAYEQYF
- TRBJ1-6 TRBV4-1 - TGCGCCAGCAGGTCTTTCCAGTTGGGCAATTCACCCCTCCACTTT CASRSFQLGNSPLHF
- TRBJ2-5 TRBV11-2 many TGTGCCAGCAGTTTAGGAGGGGCAGAGACCCAGTACTTC CASSLGGAETQYF
TRBD1 TRBJ2-1 TRBV7-9 few TGTGCCAGCAGCCGCCCCCGGGACAGCCCTTACAATGAGCAGTTCTTC CASSRPRDSPYNEQFF
TRBD2 TRBJ2-1 TRBV29-1 many TGCAGCGTGGGGACTAGGTCCTACAATGAGCAGTTCTTC CSVGTRSYNEQFF
- TRBJ2-3 TRBV7-9 few TGTGCCAGCAGCTTAGCGCAAGTAGACGATACGCAGTATTTT CASSLAQVDDTQYF
- TRBJ1-5 TRBV20-1 few TGCAGTGCCCGGGACATCAGGGGCAATCAGCCCCAGCATTTT CSARDIRGNQPQHF
- TRBJ2-7 TRBV7-2 - TGTGCCAGCAGCCACCGCGGACTCTACGAGCAGTACTTC CASSHRGLYEQYF